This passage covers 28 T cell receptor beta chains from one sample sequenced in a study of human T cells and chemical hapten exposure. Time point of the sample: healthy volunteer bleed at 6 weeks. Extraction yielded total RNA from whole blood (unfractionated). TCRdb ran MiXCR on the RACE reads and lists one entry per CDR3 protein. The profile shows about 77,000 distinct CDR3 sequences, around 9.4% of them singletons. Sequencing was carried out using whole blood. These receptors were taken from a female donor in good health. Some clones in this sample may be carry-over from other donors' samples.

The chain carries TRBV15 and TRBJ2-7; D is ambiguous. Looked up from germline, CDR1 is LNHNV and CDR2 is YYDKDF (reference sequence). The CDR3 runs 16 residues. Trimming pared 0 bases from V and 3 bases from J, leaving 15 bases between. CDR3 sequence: CATSRDRSSRIYEQYF. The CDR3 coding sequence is TGTGCCACCAGCAGAGATAGGAGCTCGAGAATCTACGAGCAGTACTTC.

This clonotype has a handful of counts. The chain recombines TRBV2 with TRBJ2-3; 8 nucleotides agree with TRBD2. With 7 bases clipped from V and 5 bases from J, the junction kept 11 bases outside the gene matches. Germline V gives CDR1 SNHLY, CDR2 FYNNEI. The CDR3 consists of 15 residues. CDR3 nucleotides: TGTGCCAGCATAAGGAGCGGGGGAAGGAAAGATACGCAGTATTTT. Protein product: CASIRSGGRKDTQYF.

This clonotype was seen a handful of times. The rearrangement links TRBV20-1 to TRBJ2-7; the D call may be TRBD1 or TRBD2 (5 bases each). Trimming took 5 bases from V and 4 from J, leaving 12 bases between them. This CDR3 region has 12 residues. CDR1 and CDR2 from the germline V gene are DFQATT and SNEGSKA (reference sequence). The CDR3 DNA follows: TGCAGTGCTCCGGGACCCTGGTACGAGCAGTACTTC. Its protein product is CSAPGPWYEQYF.

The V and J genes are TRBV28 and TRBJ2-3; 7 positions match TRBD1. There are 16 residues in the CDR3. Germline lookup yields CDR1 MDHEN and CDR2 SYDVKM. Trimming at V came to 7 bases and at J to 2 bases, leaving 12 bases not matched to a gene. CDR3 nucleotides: TGTGCCAGCAATACCCCTGGACAGGAGTACACAGATACGCAGTATTTT. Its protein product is CASNTPGQEYTDTQYF.

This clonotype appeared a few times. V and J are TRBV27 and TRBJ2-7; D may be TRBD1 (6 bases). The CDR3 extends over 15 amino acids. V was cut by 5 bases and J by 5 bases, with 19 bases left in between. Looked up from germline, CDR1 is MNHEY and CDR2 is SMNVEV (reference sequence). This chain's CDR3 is CASSMLFLQGHEQYF. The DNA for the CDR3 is TGTGCCAGCAGTATGCTTTTCTTACAGGGCCACGAGCAGTACTTC.

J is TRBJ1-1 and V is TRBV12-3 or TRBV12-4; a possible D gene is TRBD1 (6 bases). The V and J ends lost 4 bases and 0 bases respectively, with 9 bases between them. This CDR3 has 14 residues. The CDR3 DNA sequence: TGTGCCAGCAGTTCTCAGGGGTTGAACACTGAAGCTTTCTTT. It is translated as CASSSQGLNTEAFF.

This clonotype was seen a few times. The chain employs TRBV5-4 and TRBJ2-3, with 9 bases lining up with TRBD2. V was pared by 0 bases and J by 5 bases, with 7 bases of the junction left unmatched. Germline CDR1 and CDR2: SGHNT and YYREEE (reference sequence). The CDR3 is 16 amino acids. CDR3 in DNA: TGTGCCAGCAGCTTGGTCCGCGGGGGGGCCGAAGATACGCAGTATTTT. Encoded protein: CASSLVRGGAEDTQYF.

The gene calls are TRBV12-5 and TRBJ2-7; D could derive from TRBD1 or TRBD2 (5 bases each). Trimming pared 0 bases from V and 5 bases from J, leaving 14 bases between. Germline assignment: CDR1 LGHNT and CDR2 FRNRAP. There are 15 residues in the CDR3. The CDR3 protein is CASGLVPGRSDEQYF. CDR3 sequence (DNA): TGTGCTAGTGGTTTGGTACCGGGGCGTAGTGACGAGCAGTACTTC.

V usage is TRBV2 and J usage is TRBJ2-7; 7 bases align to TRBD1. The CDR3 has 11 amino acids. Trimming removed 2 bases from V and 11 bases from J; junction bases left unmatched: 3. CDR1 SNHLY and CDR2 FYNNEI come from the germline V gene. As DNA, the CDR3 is TGTGCCAGCAGTGAAACAGGGGTGGAGTACTTC. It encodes CASSETGVEYF.

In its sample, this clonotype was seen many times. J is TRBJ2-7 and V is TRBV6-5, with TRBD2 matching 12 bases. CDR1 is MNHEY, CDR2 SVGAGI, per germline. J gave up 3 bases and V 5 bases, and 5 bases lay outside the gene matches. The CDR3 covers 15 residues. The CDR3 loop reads CASSETSGGYYEQYF. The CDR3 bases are TGTGCCAGCAGTGAAACTAGCGGGGGGTACTACGAGCAGTACTTC.

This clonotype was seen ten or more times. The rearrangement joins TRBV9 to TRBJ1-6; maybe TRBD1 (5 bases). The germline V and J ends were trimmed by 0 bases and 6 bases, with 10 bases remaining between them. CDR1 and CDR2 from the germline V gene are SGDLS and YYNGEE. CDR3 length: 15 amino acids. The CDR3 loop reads CASSVEGLVNSPLHF. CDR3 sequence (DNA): TGTGCCAGCAGCGTAGAGGGGCTAGTTAATTCACCCCTCCACTTT.

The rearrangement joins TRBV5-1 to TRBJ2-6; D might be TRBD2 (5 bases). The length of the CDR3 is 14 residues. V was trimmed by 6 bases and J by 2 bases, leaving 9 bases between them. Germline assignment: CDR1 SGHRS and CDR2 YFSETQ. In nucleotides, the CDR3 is TGCGCCAGCACGTACGGGGCTGGGGCCAACGTCCTGACTTTC. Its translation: CASTYGAGANVLTF.

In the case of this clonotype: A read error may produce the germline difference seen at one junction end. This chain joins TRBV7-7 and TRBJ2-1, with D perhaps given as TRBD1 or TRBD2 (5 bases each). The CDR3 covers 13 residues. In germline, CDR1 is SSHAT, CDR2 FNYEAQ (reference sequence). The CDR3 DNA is TGTGCTAGCAGCTTAGTGGGCAGGGAGGAGCAGTTCTTC. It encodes CASSLVGREEQFF. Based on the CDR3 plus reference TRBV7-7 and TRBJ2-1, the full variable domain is GAGVSQSPRYKVTKRGQDVTLRCDPISSHATLYWYQQALGQGPEFLTYFNYEAQPDKSGLPSDRFSAERPEGSISTLTIQRTEQRDSAMYRCASSLVGREEQFFGPGTRLTVL.

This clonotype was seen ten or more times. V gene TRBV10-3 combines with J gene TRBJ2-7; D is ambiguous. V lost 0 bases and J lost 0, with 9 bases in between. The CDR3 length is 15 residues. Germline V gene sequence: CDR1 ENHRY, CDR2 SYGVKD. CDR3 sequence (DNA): TGTGCCATCAGTGAGTCGGCATCCAGCTCCTACGAGCAGTACTTC. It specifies CAISESASSSYEQYF.

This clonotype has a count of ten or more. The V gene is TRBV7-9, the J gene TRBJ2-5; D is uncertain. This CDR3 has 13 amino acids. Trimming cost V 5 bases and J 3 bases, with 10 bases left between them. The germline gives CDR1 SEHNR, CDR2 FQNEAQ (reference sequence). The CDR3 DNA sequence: TGTGCCAGCAGCCGAGGACGGGAAGAGACCCAGTACTTC. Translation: CASSRGREETQYF. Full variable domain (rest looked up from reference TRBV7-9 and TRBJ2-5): DTGVSQNPRHKITKRGQNVTFRCDPISEHNRLYWYRQTLGQGPEFLTYFQNEAQLEKSRLLSDRFSAERPKGSFSTLEIQRTEQGDSAMYLCASSRGREETQYFGPGTRLLVL.

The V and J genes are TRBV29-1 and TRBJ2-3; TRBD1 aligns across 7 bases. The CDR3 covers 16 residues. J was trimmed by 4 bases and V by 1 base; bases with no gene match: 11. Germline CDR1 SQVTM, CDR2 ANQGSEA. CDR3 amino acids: CSVEAPDRARADTQYF. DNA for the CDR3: TGCAGCGTTGAAGCGCCCGACAGGGCAAGGGCAGATACGCAGTATTTT.

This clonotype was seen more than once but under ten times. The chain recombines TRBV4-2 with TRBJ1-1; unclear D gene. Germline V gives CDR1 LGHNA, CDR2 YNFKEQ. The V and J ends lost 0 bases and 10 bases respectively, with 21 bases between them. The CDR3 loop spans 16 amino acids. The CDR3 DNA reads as TGTGCCAGCAGCCAAGATTCCCAATCTCTGGCCGGCGGAGCTTTCTTT. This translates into CASSQDSQSLAGGAFF.

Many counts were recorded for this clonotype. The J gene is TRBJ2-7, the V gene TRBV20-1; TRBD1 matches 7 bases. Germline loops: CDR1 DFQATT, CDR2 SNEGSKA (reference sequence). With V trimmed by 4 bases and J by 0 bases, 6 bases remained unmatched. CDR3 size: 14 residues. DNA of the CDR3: TGCAGTGCTAACGACAGGGCTATCTCCTACGAGCAGTACTTC. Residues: CSANDRAISYEQYF.

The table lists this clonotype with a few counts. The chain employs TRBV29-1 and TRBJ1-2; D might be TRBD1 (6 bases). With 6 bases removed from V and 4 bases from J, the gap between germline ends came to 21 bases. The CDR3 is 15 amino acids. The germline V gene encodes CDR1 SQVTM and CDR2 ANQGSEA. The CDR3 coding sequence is TGCAGCGTGGAGCCTATAGGGGGAAACTTCTATGGCTACACCTTC. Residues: CSVEPIGGNFYGYTF.

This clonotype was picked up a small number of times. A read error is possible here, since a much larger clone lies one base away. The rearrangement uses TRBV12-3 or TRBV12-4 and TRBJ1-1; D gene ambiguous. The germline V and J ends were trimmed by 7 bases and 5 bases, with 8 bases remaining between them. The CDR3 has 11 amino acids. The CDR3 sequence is CASTLGTEAFF. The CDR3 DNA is TGTGCCAGCACCTTGGGGACTGAAGCTTTCTTT.

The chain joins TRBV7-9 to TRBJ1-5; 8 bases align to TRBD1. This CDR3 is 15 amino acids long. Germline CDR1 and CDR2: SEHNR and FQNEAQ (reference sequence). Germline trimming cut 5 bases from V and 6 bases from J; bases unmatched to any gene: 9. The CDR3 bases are TGTGCCAGCAGCCCGGGCCAGGGGGCAAGTCAGCCCCAGCATTTT. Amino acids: CASSPGQGASQPQHF.

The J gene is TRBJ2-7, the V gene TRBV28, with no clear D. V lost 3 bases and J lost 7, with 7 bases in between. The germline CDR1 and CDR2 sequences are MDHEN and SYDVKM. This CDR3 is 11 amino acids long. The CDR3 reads CASSFNREQYF. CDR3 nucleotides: TGTGCCAGCAGTTTTAACCGGGAGCAGTACTTC.

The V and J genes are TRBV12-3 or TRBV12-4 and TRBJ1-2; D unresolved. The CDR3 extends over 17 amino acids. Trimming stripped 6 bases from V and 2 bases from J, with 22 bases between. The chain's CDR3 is CASSPPPGRGENYGYTF. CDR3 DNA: TGTGCCAGCAGCCCCCCTCCCGGCCGGGGAGAGAACTATGGCTACACCTTC.

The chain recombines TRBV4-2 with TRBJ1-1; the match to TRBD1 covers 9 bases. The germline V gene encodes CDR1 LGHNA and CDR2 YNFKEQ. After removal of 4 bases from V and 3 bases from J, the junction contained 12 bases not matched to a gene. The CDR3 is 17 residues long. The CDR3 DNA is TGTGCCAGCAGCCCAGGGACAGGGAGGTTGTACGACACTGAAGCTTTCTTT. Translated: CASSPGTGRLYDTEAFF.

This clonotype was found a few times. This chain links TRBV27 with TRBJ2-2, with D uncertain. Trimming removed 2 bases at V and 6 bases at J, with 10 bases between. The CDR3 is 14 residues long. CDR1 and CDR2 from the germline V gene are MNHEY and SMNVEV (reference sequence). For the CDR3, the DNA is TGTGCCAGCAGTTTAATCCCCTTGGCCGGGGAGCTGTTTTTT. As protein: CASSLIPLAGELFF.

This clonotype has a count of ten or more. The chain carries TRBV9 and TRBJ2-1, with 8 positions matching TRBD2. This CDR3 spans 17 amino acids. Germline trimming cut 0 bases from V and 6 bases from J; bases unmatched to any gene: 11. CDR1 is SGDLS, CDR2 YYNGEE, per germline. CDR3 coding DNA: TGTGCCAGCAGCGTAGCCCTTGGGGCGGGGGGCCCCAATGAGCAGTTCTTC. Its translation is CASSVALGAGGPNEQFF.

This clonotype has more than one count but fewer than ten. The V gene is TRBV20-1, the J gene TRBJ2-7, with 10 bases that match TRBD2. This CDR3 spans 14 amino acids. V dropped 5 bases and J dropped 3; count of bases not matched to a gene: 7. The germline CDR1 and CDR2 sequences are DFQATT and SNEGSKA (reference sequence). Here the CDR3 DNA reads TGCAGTGCTCTCCGGGTAGCGGGGGGCTACGAGCAGTACTTC. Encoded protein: CSALRVAGGYEQYF.

The CDR3 region has the DNA TGCAGTGCTAGCGTGATGTCAGCCGGGGAGCTGTTTTTT. Its translation is CSASVMSAGELFF. The chain recombines TRBV20-1 with TRBJ2-2; D unresolved. V dropped 3 bases and J dropped 6 bases, with 11 bases sitting between them. Looked up from germline, CDR1 is DFQATT and CDR2 is SNEGSKA (reference sequence). This CDR3 is built from 13 residues.